The 24 T cell receptor beta chains reported below all come from one sample, sequenced in a study of Graves' ophthalmopathy and Graves' hyperthyroidism. Amplification of TCR beta CDR3 regions used RNA transcripts. Amplification began with first-round RT-PCR using HTBI primers, then second-round multiplex PCR was performed. TCRdb reprocessed the multiplex PCR reads via MiXCR and lists one record per CDR3 protein. The sample yields approximately 460,000 distinct CDR3 sequences, roughly 14% seen once. The sequenced sample was blood. These receptors all stem from a woman between 25 and 40 years old with Graves' ophthalmopathy.

This clonotype was counted ten times or more. Sequence at one end of the junction differs from germline and may be a read error. This rearrangement joins TRBV20-1 to TRBJ2-7; 8 bases match TRBD2. The CDR3 runs 14 residues. Germline CDR1 and CDR2: DFQATT and SNEGSKA (reference sequence). DNA for the CDR3: TGCAGTGCTAGGGGTAGCGGGACCTCCCACGAGCAGTACTTC. Its protein product is CSARGSGTSHEQYF.

In its sample, this clonotype was seen a few times. The chain uses TRBV7-2 and TRBJ2-5; D is possibly TRBD1 (6 bases). V lost 6 bases, J lost 1 base, and 12 bases lay in between. Per germline, CDR1 SGHTA and CDR2 FQGNSA. The CDR3 runs 14 residues. The CDR3 protein is CASRPTGSQETQYF. In DNA form, the CDR3 reads TGTGCCAGCAGGCCGACAGGAAGCCAAGAGACCCAGTACTTC.

This clonotype was counted ten times or more. The V call is TRBV28, the J call TRBJ1-1; possible D gene TRBD1, 5 bases. The CDR3 spans 13 residues. V gave up 0 bases and J gave up 4 bases, with 6 bases separating them. Germline V gene sequence: CDR1 MDHEN, CDR2 SYDVKM. CDR3 amino acids: CASSLWGGTEAFF. The CDR3 nucleotides are TGTGCCAGCAGTTTATGGGGGGGCACTGAAGCTTTCTTT.

This clonotype was counted once. The J gene is TRBJ1-2, the V gene TRBV6-1, with 9 nucleotides matching TRBD1. The CDR3 sequence is 15 residues long. Germline CDR1 and CDR2: MNHNS and SASEGT. Losses at the gene ends were 0 bases for V and 7 bases for J; bases not matched to a gene: 6. The chain's CDR3 is CASSEATGGTSGYTF. The DNA for the CDR3 is TGTGCCAGCAGTGAAGCGACAGGGGGTACGAGTGGCTACACCTTC.

The chain has TRBV12-3 or TRBV12-4 and TRBJ2-2; the D gene could be TRBD1 or TRBD2 (5 bases each). Trimming stripped 5 bases from V and 1 base from J, with 11 bases between. This CDR3 contains 15 residues. The CDR3 loop is CASSGGRLNTGELFF. In nucleotides, the CDR3 is TGTGCCAGCAGTGGGGGAAGACTGAACACCGGGGAGCTGTTTTTT.

This clonotype was seen ten or more times. The chain combines TRBV6-2 or TRBV6-3 with TRBJ2-5; TRBD2 is a possible D gene (6 bases). The CDR3 runs 14 residues. Germline V gives CDR1 MNHEY, CDR2 SVGEGT. V lost 4 bases, J lost 5 bases, and 14 bases lay in between. This CDR3 is CASSLWGSGETQYF. CDR3 bases: TGTGCCAGCAGTTTATGGGGGAGCGGGGAGACCCAGTACTTC.

This clonotype has just a few counts. The rearrangement links TRBV4-1 to TRBJ2-7; 7 bases match TRBD2. This CDR3 has 15 amino acids. J lost 0 bases, V lost 2 bases, and 4 bases had no gene match. Germline V CDR1 and CDR2: MGHRA, YSYEKL. The DNA for the CDR3 is TGCGCCAGCAGCCAAATTCCGGGGGGCTCCTACGAGCAGTACTTC. Translation: CASSQIPGGSYEQYF.

This clonotype was recorded many times. The V gene is TRBV10-2, the J gene TRBJ2-7; tentative D call: TRBD2 (6 bases). The length of the CDR3 is 14 residues. The V gene lost 4 bases and the J gene lost 3 bases, with 13 bases spanning the gap. Looked up from germline, CDR1 is WSHSY and CDR2 is SAAADI. CDR3: CASSVGGDFYEQYF. CDR3 coding DNA: TGCGCCAGCAGTGTCGGCGGGGACTTCTACGAGCAGTACTTC.

This clonotype came up many times. The DNA for the CDR3 is TGTGCCAGCAGTTACGGGACAGGCCGCTTGTTGACCCAGTACTTC. As protein: CASSYGTGRLLTQYF. The chain combines TRBV6-5 with TRBJ2-5, with TRBD1 matching 8 bases. With V trimmed by 2 bases and J by 7 bases, 9 bases remained unmatched. The CDR3 is 15 amino acids. Germline V CDR1 and CDR2: MNHEY, SVGAGI.

In regard to this clonotype: Germline and junction disagree at one end, which may indicate a read error. The chain combines TRBV6-1 with TRBJ2-1; 10 bases fit TRBD2. The CDR3 length is 16 residues. CDR1 MNHNS and CDR2 SASEGT come from the germline V gene. The CDR3 region has the DNA TGTGCCAGCAGTGAAGCTTTAGCGGGGGGATACAATGAGAAGTTCTTC. It encodes CASSEALAGGYNEKFF.

This clonotype was recorded at least ten times. The rearrangement uses TRBV12-3 or TRBV12-4 and TRBJ2-7, with D unclear. V lost 5 bases and J 7 bases, leaving 12 bases between the germline ends. There are 12 residues in the CDR3. Written as DNA, the CDR3 is TGTGCCAGCAGTCCCGGAAGCCCTGAGCAGTACTTC. It codes for CASSPGSPEQYF.

The chain uses TRBV20-1 and TRBJ2-2, with D unresolved. The CDR3 is 15 amino acids. With 0 bases removed from V and 1 base from J, the gap between germline ends came to 9 bases. Germline CDR1 reads DFQATT; CDR2 reads SNEGSKA (reference sequence). Here the CDR3 DNA reads TGCAGTGCTAGAGATCTAGGGAAGAACACCGGGGAGCTGTTTTTT. Protein sequence: CSARDLGKNTGELFF.

Concerning this clonotype itself: The junction shows a germline mismatch at one end, possibly a read error. The chain has TRBV6-5 and TRBJ2-2, with D perhaps assigned TRBD1 or TRBD2 (6 bases each). The CDR3 runs to 17 residues. Per germline, CDR1 MNHEY and CDR2 SVGAGI. DNA for the CDR3: TGTGCCAGCAGTTACTCGACGCTGCAGGAGGGGGGCGGGGAGCAGTTTTTT. Translating it yields CASSYSTLQEGGGEQFF.

This clonotype was seen at least ten times. The chain uses TRBV19 and TRBJ1-1; D is uncertain. The CDR3 sequence is 13 residues long. Trimming removed 7 bases from V and 4 bases from J, with 13 bases in between. Germline V gene data show CDR1 as LNHDA and CDR2 as SQIVND (reference sequence). CDR3 nucleotide sequence: TGTGCCAGTAAATTGGACGGCGTCACTGAAGCTTTCTTT. Translating gives CASKLDGVTEAFF. The variable domain in full, completed from reference TRBV19 and TRBJ1-1, reads DGGITQSPKYLFRKEGQNVTLSCEQNLNHDAMYWYRQDPGQGLRLIYYSQIVNDFQKGDIAEGYSVSREKKESFPLTVTSAQKNPTAFYLCASKLDGVTEAFFGQGTRLTVV.

The J gene is TRBJ2-7, the V gene TRBV12-3 or TRBV12-4; possibly TRBD1 for D (5 bases). This CDR3 contains 13 residues. V shed 6 bases and J shed 6 bases, with 15 bases lying between them. The CDR3 loop reads CASSVVWGGEQYF. Written as DNA, the CDR3 is TGTGCCAGCAGCGTAGTCTGGGGCGGCGAGCAGTACTTC.

In this sample, this clonotype turned up many times. Here the CDR3 DNA reads TGTGCCTGGAGTGTGGGGCTTACGAGCTCCTACGAGCAGTACTTC. Translated, it gives CAWSVGLTSSYEQYF. V usage is TRBV30 and J usage is TRBJ2-7; a weak D match, TRBD1 (5 bases). V was shortened by 0 bases and J by 0 bases, with 12 bases between the two germline ends. Per the germline V gene, CDR1 is GTSNPN and CDR2 is SVGIG (reference sequence). The CDR3 extends over 15 amino acids. The full variable domain, completed using reference TRBV30 and TRBJ2-7, is SQTIHQWPATLVQPVGSPLSLECTVEGTSNPNLYWYRQAAGRGLQLLFYSVGIGQISSEVPQNLSASRPQDRQFILSSKKLLLSDSGFYLCAWSVGLTSSYEQYFGPGTRLTVT.

There are many counts of this clonotype. The V call is TRBV12-3 or TRBV12-4, the J call TRBJ2-7; D might be TRBD1 (7 bases). V was pared by 7 bases and J by 3 bases, with 10 bases between. The CDR3 covers 12 residues. The CDR3 spells CASTGGRYEQYF. The CDR3 DNA is TGTGCCAGCACAGGGGGGCGCTACGAGCAGTACTTC.

The table lists this clonotype with many counts. This chain connects TRBV6-5 to TRBJ2-7, with D perhaps matching TRBD2 (6 bases). The V end was cut by 7 bases, the J end by 5 bases, with 15 bases between. The CDR3 covers 13 residues. Germline V gene sequence: CDR1 MNHEY, CDR2 SVGAGI. CDR3 nucleotides: TGTGCCAGCACCAAGTGGAGGGGCGACGAGCAGTACTTC. It specifies CASTKWRGDEQYF.

This clonotype was picked up a small number of times. The chain employs TRBV6-1 and TRBJ1-2; D perhaps matches TRBD1 (6 bases). V lost 6 bases and J lost 7, with 12 bases in between. Looked up from germline, CDR1 is MNHNS and CDR2 is SASEGT. This CDR3 contains 12 residues. In DNA form, the CDR3 reads TGTGCCAGCAGACAGGGCAGAGGTGGCTACACCTTC. It encodes CASRQGRGGYTF.

Details on this clonotype: Since a much larger clone is just one base distant, this may be a read error. The CDR3 sequence: CASSNTGRESQYF. CDR3 bases: TGTGCCAGCAGTAACACCGGGCGAGAGAGCCAGTACTTC. The chain combines TRBV2 with TRBJ2-5; D not certain. The CDR3 runs to 13 residues. CDR1 is SNHLY and CDR2 is FYNNEI in the germline V gene.

In its sample, this clonotype was seen a few times. The junction differs from germline at one of its ends, possibly a read error. The V gene is TRBV14, the J gene TRBJ2-7; 8 bases match TRBD2. CDR1 is SGHDN and CDR2 is FVKESK in the germline V gene. The CDR3 covers 14 residues. The CDR3 reads CAGSAGLGTYEQYF. The DNA for the CDR3 is TGTGCCGGCAGCGCGGGACTAGGGACCTACGAGCAGTACTTC.

This clonotype was counted a few times. This chain connects TRBV6-5 to TRBJ2-7; TRBD2 is a possible D gene (5 bases). Germline V lookup: CDR1 MNHEY, CDR2 SVGAGI. Trimming took off 0 bases at V and 5 bases at J, with 14 bases between the two ends. This CDR3 has 15 amino acids. CDR3 protein: CASSYSRTSTHEQYF. DNA of the CDR3: TGTGCCAGCAGTTACTCGAGGACTTCTACGCACGAGCAGTACTTC.

This clonotype was picked up a small number of times. The chain links TRBV30 to TRBJ1-5; D unresolved. V was pared by 2 bases and J by 2 bases, with 10 bases between. The CDR3 spans 14 residues. The germline CDR1 and CDR2 sequences are GTSNPN and SVGIG (reference sequence). The CDR3 DNA sequence: TGTGCCTGGAGTTGGATAGGGCGCAATCAGCCCCAGCATTTT. Translating it yields CAWSWIGRNQPQHF.

This clonotype was detected once. This may be a read error: a much more frequent sequence differs by one nucleotide. The rearrangement joins TRBV6-1 to TRBJ1-5; no clear D gene. The CDR3 length is 15 residues. Looked up from germline, CDR1 is MNHNS and CDR2 is SASEGT. The V and J ends lost 0 bases and 6 bases respectively, with 12 bases between them. CDR3 sequence: CASSEASRCRQPQHF. CDR3 DNA: TGTGCCAGCAGTGAAGCGTCAAGGTGTCGTCAGCCCCAGCATTTT.